One and the same sample provided the 25 T cell receptor beta chains below, sequenced in a study of CXCR3-negative and CXCR3-positive naive CD8 T cells. It was by 5' RACE with UMI labels that the TRB cDNA libraries were prepared. TCRdb processed the 5' RACE reads again and assigns one entry to each CDR3 protein, with no DNA. Its listing shows about 43,000 distinct CDR3 sequences. Material: memory CD8+ T cells from blood. Receptors originate from a human donor in good health. Some clones in this sample may be carry-over from other donors' samples.

This chain connects TRBV5-4 to TRBJ2-5; TCRdb's D call of TRBD2 is untestable without DNA. The CDR3 is 15 residues long. Germline lookup yields CDR1 SGHNT and CDR2 YYREEE (reference sequence). This CDR3 reads CASSRGGPSTETQYF.

The rearrangement uses TRBV6-1 and TRBJ2-7. The germline gives CDR1 MNHNS, CDR2 SASEGT. The CDR3 totals 15 residues. The CDR3 reads CASSEVTEPSYEQYF.

This chain uses TRBV7-3 with TRBJ2-7; TCRdb outputs TRBD1, but without DNA this stays unchecked. This CDR3 has 13 residues. CDR1 is SGHTA, CDR2 FQGTGA, per germline. Here the CDR3 reads CASSSGPSYEQYF.

This sequence joins TRBV3-1 and TRBJ2-1; TCRdb proposes TRBD2, but this gene call is untestable without DNA. The CDR3 length is 19 residues. Germline V gives CDR1 LGHDT, CDR2 YNNKEL (reference sequence). CDR3 loop: CASSQEGLAGPRSYNEQFF.

The chain uses TRBV29-1 and TRBJ1-1. CDR3 length equals 14 residues. CDR1 SQVTM and CDR2 ANQGSEA come from the germline V gene. The CDR3 region is CSVVGGHLNTEAFF.

The chain couples TRBV12-3 or TRBV12-4 to TRBJ2-3; the D call of TRBD2 rests on TCRdb alone, since no DNA is present to check it. This CDR3 spans 15 amino acids. The CDR3 loop reads CASSLGLAGSDTQYF.

This clonotype registers medium-sized by frequency. The V and J genes are TRBV6-2 or TRBV6-3 and TRBJ2-7; TCRdb returns TRBD2, unconfirmable since there is no DNA. This CDR3 has 13 amino acids. Germline CDR1 MNHEY, CDR2 SVGEGT. The CDR3 reads CASSYRDYDEQYF.

The V and J genes are TRBV12-3 or TRBV12-4 and TRBJ2-7; TCRdb outputs TRBD2, but without DNA this stays unchecked. The CDR3 sequence is 16 residues long. CDR3 sequence: CASSLDGLRGAYEQYF.

The V and J genes are TRBV23-1 and TRBJ1-6; the TRBD1 assignment by TCRdb is unverifiable without DNA. TRBV23-1 is flagged as an ORF with uncertain function. The CDR3 runs 16 residues. CDR3 amino acids: CASSQSDQGDNSPLHF.

The genes are TRBV28 and TRBJ1-1. Germline V CDR1 and CDR2: MDHEN, SYDVKM. CDR3 length equals 14 residues. CDR3 residues: CASNEYSMNTEAFF. Based on the CDR3 plus reference TRBV28 and TRBJ1-1, the full variable domain is DVKVTQSSRYLVKRTGEKVFLECVQDMDHENMFWYRQDPGLGLRLIYFSYDVKMKEKGDIPEGYSVSREKKERFSLILESASTNQTSMYLCASNEYSMNTEAFFGQGTRLTVV.

The rearrangement uses TRBV12-3 or TRBV12-4 and TRBJ2-1; TCRdb designates TRBD2, a call that cannot be tested without DNA. The CDR3 extends over 15 amino acids. CDR3 protein: CASSFSLAGRNEQFF.

The V call is TRBV5-1, the J call TRBJ2-1; TCRdb names TRBD2, which stays unverified in the absence of DNA. The CDR3 contains 15 residues. Germline V lookup: CDR1 SGHRS, CDR2 YFSETQ. The CDR3 protein is CASSLVGPPPDEQFF.

The rearrangement links TRBV5-6 to TRBJ1-1; lacking DNA, the TRBD1 call made by TCRdb goes unchecked. The CDR3 loop spans 15 amino acids. The germline V gene has CDR1 SGHDT and CDR2 YYEEEE. CDR3 residues: CASRLARWIEGEAFF. The entire variable domain, with the rest obtained from reference TRBV5-6 and TRBJ1-1, is as follows: DAGVTQSPTHLIKTRGQQVTLRCSPKSGHDTVSWYQQALGQGPQFIFQYYEEEERQRGNFPDRFSGHQFPNYSSELNVNALLLGDSALYLCASRLARWIEGEAFFGQGTRLTVV.

The chain employs TRBV12-3 or TRBV12-4 and TRBJ2-1. The CDR3 extends over 13 amino acids. CDR3 sequence: CASSLLNNNEQFF.

The genes are TRBV7-3 and TRBJ1-6. The CDR3 consists of 15 residues. Germline CDR1 SGHTA, CDR2 FQGTGA. The CDR3 is CASSLTGLENSPLHF.

V usage is TRBV9 and J usage is TRBJ2-7; TCRdb's D call of TRBD1 is untestable without DNA. The CDR3 is 15 residues long. Germline CDR1 SGDLS, CDR2 YYNGEE. The CDR3: CASSVRQGSSYEQYF.

The genes are TRBV28 and TRBJ2-1; checking the TCRdb D call of TRBD1 is not possible without DNA. The CDR3 covers 15 residues. Germline V CDR1 and CDR2: MDHEN, SYDVKM. The CDR3 is CASSLLLGGRNEQFF.

The V and J genes are TRBV27 and TRBJ2-1; as DNA is missing, the TRBD2 call by TCRdb cannot be tested. Per the germline V gene, CDR1 is MNHEY and CDR2 is SMNVEV (reference sequence). This CDR3 contains 16 residues. Here the CDR3 reads CASSPYSVSSYNEQFF.

The chain is built from TRBV9 and TRBJ2-7; lacking DNA, the TRBD1 call made by TCRdb goes unchecked. CDR1 is SGDLS, CDR2 YYNGEE, per germline. The CDR3 has 15 amino acids. CDR3 residues: CASSAGLTGAYEQYF. The full variable domain, completed using reference TRBV9 and TRBJ2-7, is DSGVTQTPKHLITATGQRVTLRCSPRSGDLSVYWYQQSLDQGLQFLIQYYNGEERAKGNILERFSAQQFPDLHSELNLSSLELGDSALYFCASSAGLTGAYEQYFGPGTRLTVT.

The chain couples TRBV19 to TRBJ2-5. The CDR3 totals 15 residues. Germline assignment: CDR1 LNHDA and CDR2 SQIVND (reference sequence). CDR3 region: CASSARETAQETQYF.

This chain joins TRBV27 and TRBJ2-5; with no DNA, the TCRdb D assignment of TRBD2 cannot be verified. The germline V gene encodes CDR1 MNHEY and CDR2 SMNVEV (reference sequence). CDR3 length equals 13 residues. Here the CDR3 reads CASSYGTGWTQYF.

This chain uses TRBV20-1 with TRBJ2-7; the D gene TCRdb calls, TRBD2, cannot be checked with no DNA. Looked up from germline, CDR1 is DFQATT and CDR2 is SNEGSKA (reference sequence). The CDR3 runs 12 residues. The CDR3 sequence: CSARVRGSEQYF.

The chain recombines TRBV29-1 with TRBJ2-1. This CDR3 is built from 14 residues. CDR1 and CDR2 from the germline V gene are SQVTM and ANQGSEA. The CDR3 here is CSVEEGGSYNEQFF.

This chain uses TRBV11-2 with TRBJ2-7; TCRdb's assignment of TRBD2 cannot be checked, as there is no DNA. Germline V gene data show CDR1 as SGHAT and CDR2 as FQNNGV. This CDR3 has 19 residues. The chain's CDR3 is CASSTYGTSGGADGYEQYF.

This chain joins TRBV14 and TRBJ1-3. CDR1 and CDR2 (germline): SGHDN, FVKESK. The CDR3 is made up of 18 amino acids. CDR3 amino acids: CASSQVIWSTSSGNTIYF.